Detailed here is one T cell receptor (beta chain). Its target is unknown. TCRdb analysed the reads with MiXCR anew, one entry per CDR3 protein. The sample contains hundreds of thousands of distinct CDR3 sequences, roughly 10% of which appear only once. This record comes from a study of T cell repertoires in cytomegalovirus infection. About the research overall: Indicated by public TCR beta signatures were CMV infection and matching HLA type. Findings of the study overall: Cumulative frequency of public TCR beta families picked out carriers of CMV plus the relevant HLA. Dominant in the ex vivo response were TCR beta clonotypes restricted by HLA-C and specific for CMV.

CDR3 length equals 15 residues. Deletions cut 6 bases from V and 3 bases from J, with 15 bases between. Looked up from germline, CDR1 is MNHNS and CDR2 is SASEGT. V is TRBV6-1 and J is TRBJ1-5; D remains ambiguous. The TCR originated in a human donor in good health (CMV status not recorded). Some clones in this sample may be carry-over from other donors' samples. The sample taken for sequencing was PBMCs. For the CDR3, the DNA is TGTGCCAGCAGCAACTATCGACAACCCAATCAGCCCCAGCATTTT. Translation: CASSNYRQPNQPQHF.